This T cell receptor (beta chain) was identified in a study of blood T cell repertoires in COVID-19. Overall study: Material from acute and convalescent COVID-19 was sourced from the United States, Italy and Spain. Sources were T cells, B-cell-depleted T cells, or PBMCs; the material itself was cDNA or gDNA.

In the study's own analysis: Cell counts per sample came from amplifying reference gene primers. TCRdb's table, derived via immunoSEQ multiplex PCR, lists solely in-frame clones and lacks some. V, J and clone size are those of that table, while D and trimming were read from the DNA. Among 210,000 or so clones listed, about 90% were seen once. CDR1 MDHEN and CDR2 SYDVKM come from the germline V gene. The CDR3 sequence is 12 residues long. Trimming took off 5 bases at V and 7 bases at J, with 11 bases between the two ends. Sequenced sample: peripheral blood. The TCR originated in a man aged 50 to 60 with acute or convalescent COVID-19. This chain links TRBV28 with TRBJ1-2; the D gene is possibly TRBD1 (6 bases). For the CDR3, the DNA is TGTGCCAGCAGTGGCAGGGGATCTGGCTACACCTTC. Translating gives CASSGRGSGYTF.